A selection of T cell receptor beta chains follows, all from one sample in a study of shared clonotypes between healthy human individuals. Some clones are missing from TCRdb's copy, which holds only in-frame ones; the method was immunoSEQ multiplex PCR. The table has 2,500,000 or so clones, around 93% seen once. The sequenced material came from naive CD4+ T cells from PBMCs. These receptors came from a man aged 18-30 years in good health. Some clones in this sample may be carry-over from other donors' samples. Both conserved end residues are trimmed from each CDR3.

j_gene: TRBJ2-7
v_gene: TRBV7-2
CDR3aa: ASSLGLADTYEQY

j_gene: TRBJ2-4
v_gene: TRBV2
CDR3aa: ASAQGTSGIQY

j_gene: TRBJ1-1
v_gene: TRBV18
CDR3aa: ASSQGQGVTEAF

j_gene: TRBJ2-7
v_gene: TRBV7-8
CDR3aa: ASSLVGRFYEQY

j_gene: TRBJ2-3
v_gene: TRBV18
CDR3aa: ASSPQTVADTQY

j_gene: TRBJ1-1
v_gene: TRBV7-2
CDR3aa: ASSLGGRENTEAF

j_gene: TRBJ2-7
v_gene: TRBV9
CDR3aa: ASSVAGTALSYEQY

j_gene: TRBJ1-5
v_gene: TRBV7-2
CDR3aa: ASSTGQSRTAQH

j_gene: TRBJ2-7
v_gene: TRBV5-1
CDR3aa: ASSLQGTYEQY

j_gene: TRBJ2-7
v_gene: TRBV18
CDR3aa: ASSPNQLAGGLGYEQY

j_gene: TRBJ2-7
v_gene: TRBV28
CDR3aa: ASSLRRDRTYEQY

j_gene: TRBJ1-2
v_gene: TRBV29-1
CDR3aa: SVRRLLQGDGYT

j_gene: TRBJ2-1
v_gene: TRBV2
CDR3aa: ASSALGGNEQF

j_gene: TRBJ2-1
v_gene: TRBV4-2
CDR3aa: ASSLPAGTSLNEQF

j_gene: TRBJ2-7
v_gene: TRBV28
CDR3aa: ASSLWGTSGSYEQY

j_gene: TRBJ2-2
v_gene: TRBV9
CDR3aa: ASSIQGRDTGELF

j_gene: TRBJ1-1
v_gene: TRBV9
CDR3aa: ASSVTDRVTEAF

j_gene: TRBJ2-3
v_gene: TRBV13
CDR3aa: ASSLVLAGGADTQY

j_gene: TRBJ1-6
v_gene: TRBV4-1
CDR3aa: ASSQKSGVRSPLH

j_gene: TRBJ2-5
v_gene: TRBV19
CDR3aa: ASSVGTVSETQY

j_gene: TRBJ2-6
v_gene: TRBV18
CDR3aa: ASSPLTSGDSGANVLT

j_gene: TRBJ2-2
v_gene: TRBV6-4
CDR3aa: ASSDLASGKTGELF

j_gene: TRBJ1-5
v_gene: TRBV5-4
CDR3aa: ASSLGGQGGQPQH

j_gene: TRBJ2-7
v_gene: TRBV18
CDR3aa: ASSPGSSYEQY

j_gene: TRBJ1-2
v_gene: TRBV28
CDR3aa: ASSSNLRTGGIGYT

j_gene: TRBJ2-1
v_gene: TRBV15
CDR3aa: ATSRDPSRNNEQF

j_gene: TRBJ2-3
v_gene: TRBV15
CDR3aa: ATSRDTFTDTQY

j_gene: TRBJ2-1
v_gene: TRBV4-3
CDR3aa: ASSQDRLAGEQF